This T cell receptor (beta chain) comes out of a study of blood T cells in healthy people across ages. Study-wide results and limits: No conclusive comparison of naive versus antigen-experienced cells was possible with unsorted PBMCs. As age increased, TCR beta diversity per million T cells fell in a roughly linear fashion.

Through a sample-barcoded 5' primer and a J-beta primer mix, a second PCR was run for roughly 6 to 11 cycles. Each CDR3 protein is one row after TCRdb ran MiXCR on the 5' RACE reads. The sample lists more than 650,000 distinct CDR3 sequences, 22% occurring once. The CDR3 runs 14 residues. From germline, CDR1 is SGHTA and CDR2 FQGNSA. Trimming shortened V by 5 bases and J by 6 bases, and 11 bases separated the two germline ends. Drawing of peripheral blood yielded approximately 10 milliliters from each donor. This clonotype came up a few times. Its antigen is unidentified. The chain combines TRBV7-2 with TRBJ1-6; D perhaps matches TRBD1 (6 bases). The sequence was collected from an older man in good health. The sequenced material came from blood. This chain's CDR3 is CASSVTGRNSPLHF. CDR3 nucleotides: TGTGCCAGCAGCGTTACAGGGCGTAATTCACCCCTCCACTTT.